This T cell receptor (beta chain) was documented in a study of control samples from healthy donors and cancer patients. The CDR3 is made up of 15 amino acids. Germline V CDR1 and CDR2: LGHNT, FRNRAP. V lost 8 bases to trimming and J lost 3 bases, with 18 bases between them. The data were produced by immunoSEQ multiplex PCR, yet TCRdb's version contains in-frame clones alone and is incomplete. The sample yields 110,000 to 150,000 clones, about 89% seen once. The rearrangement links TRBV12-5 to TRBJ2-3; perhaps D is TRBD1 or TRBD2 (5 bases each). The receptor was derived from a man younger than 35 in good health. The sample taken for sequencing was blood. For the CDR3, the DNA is TGTGCTAGTTCGCTATTGGGGGAGAGTACAGATACGCAGTATTTT. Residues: CASSLLGESTDTQYF.